This TCR beta chain appears in the sequencing data of a study of CD8+ T cells in alopecia areata. Sequencing relied on a cDNA template that was reverse transcribed from extracted RNA. The table came from immunoSEQ multiplex PCR; TCRdb's copy has only in-frame clones and leaves some out. The sample consists of about 130,000 clones, roughly 50% of them appearing once. Trimming removed 5 bases from V and 5 bases from J; junction bases left unmatched: 8. Germline-derived CDR1 and CDR2 are SGHVS and FQNEAQ. The CDR3 has 15 amino acids. The specimen was CD8+ T cells sorted from blood, collected at week 0. The gene calls are TRBV7-8 and TRBJ2-5, with 10 bases identical to TRBD1. This sequence originates from a human donor with alopecia areata. The CDR3 DNA follows: TGTGCCAGCAGCCCCGGGACAGGGGTATGGGAGACCCAGTACTTC. Translated, it gives CASSPGTGVWETQYF. Combining the CDR3 with reference TRBV7-8 and TRBJ2-5 gives the whole variable domain GAGVSQSPRYKVAKRGQDVALRCDPISGHVSLFWYQQALGQGPEFLTYFQNEAQLDKSGLPSDRFFAERPEGSVSTLKIQRTQQEDSAVYLCASSPGTGVWETQYFGPGTRLLVL.